This T cell receptor (beta chain) was sequenced in a study of cytomegalovirus exposure and HLA in healthy donors. Across the whole study: Earlier findings included approximately 120 million unique TCR beta sequences obtained from about 179 million T cells. Caucasian-associated ancestry cluster membership applied to just over 80% of approximately 420 genotyped donors. General study findings and limits: Analyzed later, association rates of TCRs varied across HLA loci, with DRB1 most and HLA-C fewest. The authors listed roughly 150 TCR beta chains as cytomegalovirus-associated.

V lost 5 bases, J lost 1 base, and 20 bases lay in between. Germline V gene lookup returns CDR1 KGHSH and CDR2 LQKENI. The CDR3 loop spans 17 amino acids. 60 Vbeta and 13 Jbeta primers were used in PCR. Clones were sequenced by immunoSEQ multiplex PCR, and TCRdb holds only the in-frame ones, with some missing. The sample carries 210,000 or so clones, around 73% recorded once. A remark on this clone: Its antigen is still unknown.

The receptor's source is a young woman in good health and CMV-seropositive. The chain carries TRBV18 and TRBJ1-1, with D tentatively TRBD1 (6 bases). Sample: PBMCs. CDR3 in amino acids: CASSSTQGPLTNTEAFF. The CDR3 DNA is TGTGCCAGCTCATCGACACAGGGCCCATTAACGAACACTGAAGCTTTCTTT.